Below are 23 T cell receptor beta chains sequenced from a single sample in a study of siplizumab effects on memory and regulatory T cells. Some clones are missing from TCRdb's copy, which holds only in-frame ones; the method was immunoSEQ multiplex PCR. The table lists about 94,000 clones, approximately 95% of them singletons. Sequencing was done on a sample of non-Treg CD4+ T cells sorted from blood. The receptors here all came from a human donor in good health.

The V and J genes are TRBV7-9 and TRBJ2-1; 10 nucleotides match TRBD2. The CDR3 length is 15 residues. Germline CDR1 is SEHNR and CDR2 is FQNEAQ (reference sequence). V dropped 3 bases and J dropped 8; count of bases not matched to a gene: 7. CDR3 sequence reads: CASSFLSSGRDEQFF. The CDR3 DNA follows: TGTGCCAGCAGCTTCCTGAGCAGCGGGAGGGATGAGCAGTTCTTC.

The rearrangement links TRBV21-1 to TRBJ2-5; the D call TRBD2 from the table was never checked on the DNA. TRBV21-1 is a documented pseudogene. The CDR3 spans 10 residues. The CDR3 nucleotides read TGTGCCAGCAGCCCAGGAGGCCAGTACTTC. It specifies CASSPGGQYF.

The CDR3 spells CASSIGGGVNGYTF. CDR3 bases: TGTGCCAGTAGTATAGGCGGAGGGGTAAATGGCTACACCTTC. The V gene is TRBV19, the J gene TRBJ1-2, with a possible D match to TRBD1 (5 bases). The V gene's germline CDR1 is LNHDA and CDR2 SQIVND (reference sequence). Trimming removed 1 base from V and 6 bases from J, with 12 bases in between. The CDR3 is made up of 14 amino acids.

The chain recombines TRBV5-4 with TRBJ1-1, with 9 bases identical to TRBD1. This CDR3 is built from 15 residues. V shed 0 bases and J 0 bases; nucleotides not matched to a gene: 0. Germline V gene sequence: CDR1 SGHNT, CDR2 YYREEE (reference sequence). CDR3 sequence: CASSLGTGVNTEAFF. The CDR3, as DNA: TGTGCCAGCAGCTTGGGGACAGGGGTGAACACTGAAGCTTTCTTT.

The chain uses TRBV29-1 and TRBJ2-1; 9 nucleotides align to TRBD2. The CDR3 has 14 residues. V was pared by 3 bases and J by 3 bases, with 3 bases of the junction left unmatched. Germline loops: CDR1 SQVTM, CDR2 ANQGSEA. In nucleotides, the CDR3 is TGCAGCGTTGATTCTAGCGGGGTCTACAATGAGCAGTTCTTC. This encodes CSVDSSGVYNEQFF.

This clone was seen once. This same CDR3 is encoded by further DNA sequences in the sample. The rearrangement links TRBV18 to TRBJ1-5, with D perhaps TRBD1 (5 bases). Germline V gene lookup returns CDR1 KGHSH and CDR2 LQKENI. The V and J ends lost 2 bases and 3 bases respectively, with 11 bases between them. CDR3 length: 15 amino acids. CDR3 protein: CASSPSQGDNQPQHF. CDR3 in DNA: TGTGCCAGCTCACCATCGCAAGGGGACAATCAGCCCCAGCATTTT.

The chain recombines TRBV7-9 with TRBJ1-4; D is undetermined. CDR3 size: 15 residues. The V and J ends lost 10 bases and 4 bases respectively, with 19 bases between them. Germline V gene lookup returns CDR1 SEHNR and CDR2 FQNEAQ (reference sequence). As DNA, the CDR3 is TGTGCCATCACTCGAAGTACGGACTTTAATGAAAAACTGTTTTTT. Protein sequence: CAITRSTDFNEKLFF.

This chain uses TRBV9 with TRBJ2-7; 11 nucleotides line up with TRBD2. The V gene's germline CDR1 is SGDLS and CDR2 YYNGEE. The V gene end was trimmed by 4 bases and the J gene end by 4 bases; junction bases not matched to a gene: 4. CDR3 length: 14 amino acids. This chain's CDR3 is CASSIGLAGYEQYF. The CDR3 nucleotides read TGTGCCAGCAGCATTGGACTAGCGGGTTACGAGCAGTACTTC.

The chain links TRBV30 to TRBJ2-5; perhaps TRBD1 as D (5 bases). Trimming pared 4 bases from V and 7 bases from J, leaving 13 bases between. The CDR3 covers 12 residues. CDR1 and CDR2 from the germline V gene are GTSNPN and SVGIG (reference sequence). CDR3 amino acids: CAWNMGPGTQYF. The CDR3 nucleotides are TGTGCCTGGAATATGGGGCCGGGGACCCAGTACTTC.

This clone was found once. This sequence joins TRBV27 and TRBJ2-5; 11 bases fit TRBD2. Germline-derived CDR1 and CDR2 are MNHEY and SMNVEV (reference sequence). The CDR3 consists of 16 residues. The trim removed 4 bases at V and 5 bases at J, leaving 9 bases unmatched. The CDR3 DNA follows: TGTGCCAGCAGTTCAGTAGCGGGAGGGCCGGCGGAGACCCAGTACTTC. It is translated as CASSSVAGGPAETQYF.

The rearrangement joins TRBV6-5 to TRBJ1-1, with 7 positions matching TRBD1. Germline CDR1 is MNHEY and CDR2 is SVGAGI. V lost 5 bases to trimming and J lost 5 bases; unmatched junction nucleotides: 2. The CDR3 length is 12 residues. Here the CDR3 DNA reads TGTGCCAGCAGTGACAGGGTTACTGAAGCTTTCTTT. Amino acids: CASSDRVTEAFF.

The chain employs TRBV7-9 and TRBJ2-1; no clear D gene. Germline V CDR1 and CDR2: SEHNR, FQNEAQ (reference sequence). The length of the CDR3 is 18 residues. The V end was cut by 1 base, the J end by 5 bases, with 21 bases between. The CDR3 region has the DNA TGTGCCAGCAGCTTAGTGAAAATTGGGTCCACAAACCACAATGAGCAGTTCTTC. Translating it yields CASSLVKIGSTNHNEQFF.

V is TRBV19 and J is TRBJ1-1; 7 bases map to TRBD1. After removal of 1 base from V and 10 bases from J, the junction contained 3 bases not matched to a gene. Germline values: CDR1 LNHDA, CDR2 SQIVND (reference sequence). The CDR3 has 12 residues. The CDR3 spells CASSIAQGVAFF. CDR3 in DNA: TGTGCCAGTAGTATAGCGCAGGGGGTAGCTTTCTTT.

CDR3 sequence: CASRQGYEQYF. The CDR3 DNA reads TGTGCCAGTAGACAGGGCTACGAGCAGTACTTC. The chain is built from TRBV2 and TRBJ2-7, with 7 bases matching TRBD1. The CDR3 contains 11 residues. CDR1 SNHLY and CDR2 FYNNEI come from the germline V gene. The junction had 2 bases not matched to a gene; V was cut back by 9 bases and J by 3 bases.

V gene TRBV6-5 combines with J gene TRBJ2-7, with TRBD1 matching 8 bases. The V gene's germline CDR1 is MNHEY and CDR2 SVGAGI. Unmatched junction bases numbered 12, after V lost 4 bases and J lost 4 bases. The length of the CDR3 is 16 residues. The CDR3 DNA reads TGTGCCAGCAGTTGGCTCCGACAGGGGATAAATTACGAGCAGTACTTC. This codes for CASSWLRQGINYEQYF.

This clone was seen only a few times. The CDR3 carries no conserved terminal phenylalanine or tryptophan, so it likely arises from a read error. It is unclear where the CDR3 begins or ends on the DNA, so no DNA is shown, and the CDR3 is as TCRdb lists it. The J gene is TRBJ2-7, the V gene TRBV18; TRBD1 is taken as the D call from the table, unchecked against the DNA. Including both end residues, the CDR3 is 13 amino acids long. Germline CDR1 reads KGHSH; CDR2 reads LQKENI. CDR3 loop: CASSPAAGTGVRL.

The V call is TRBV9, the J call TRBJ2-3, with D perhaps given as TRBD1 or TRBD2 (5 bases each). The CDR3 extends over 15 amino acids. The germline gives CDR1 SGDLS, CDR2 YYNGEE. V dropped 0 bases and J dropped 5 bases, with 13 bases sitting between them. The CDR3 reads CASSVAGRAGDTQYF. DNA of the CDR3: TGTGCCAGCAGCGTAGCAGGCAGGGCGGGAGATACGCAGTATTTT.

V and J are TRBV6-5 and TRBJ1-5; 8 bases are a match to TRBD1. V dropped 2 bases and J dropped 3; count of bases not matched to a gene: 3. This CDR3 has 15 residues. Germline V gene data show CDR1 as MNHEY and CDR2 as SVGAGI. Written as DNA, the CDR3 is TGTGCCAGCAGTTACCGGACAGGGATCAATCAGCCCCAGCATTTT. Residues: CASSYRTGINQPQHF.

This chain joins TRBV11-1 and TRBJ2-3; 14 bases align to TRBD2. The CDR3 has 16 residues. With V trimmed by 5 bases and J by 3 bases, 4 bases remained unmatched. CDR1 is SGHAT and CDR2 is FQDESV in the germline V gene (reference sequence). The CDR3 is CASSPGTSGGTDTQYF. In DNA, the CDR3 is TGTGCCAGCAGCCCGGGGACTAGCGGGGGAACAGATACGCAGTATTTT.

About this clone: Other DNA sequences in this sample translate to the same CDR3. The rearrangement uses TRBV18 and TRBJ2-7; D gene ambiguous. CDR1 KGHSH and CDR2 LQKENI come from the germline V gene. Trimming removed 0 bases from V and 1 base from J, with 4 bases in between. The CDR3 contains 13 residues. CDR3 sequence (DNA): TGTGCCAGCTCACCACCATCTTCCTACGAGCAGTACTTC. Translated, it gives CASSPPSSYEQYF.

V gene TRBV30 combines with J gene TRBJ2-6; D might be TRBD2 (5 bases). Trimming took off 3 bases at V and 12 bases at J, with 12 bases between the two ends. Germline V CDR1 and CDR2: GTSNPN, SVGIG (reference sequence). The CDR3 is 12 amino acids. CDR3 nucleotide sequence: TGTGCCTGGAGACTTACTAGTAGCGTCCTGACTTTC. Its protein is CAWRLTSSVLTF.

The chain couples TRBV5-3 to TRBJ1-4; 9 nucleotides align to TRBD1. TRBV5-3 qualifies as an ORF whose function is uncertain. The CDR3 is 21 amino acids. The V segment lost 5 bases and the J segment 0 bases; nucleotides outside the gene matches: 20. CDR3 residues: CARRLERDRARAIATNEKLFF. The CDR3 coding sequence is TGTGCCAGAAGACTCGAACGGGACAGGGCCCGGGCTATTGCAACTAATGAAAAACTGTTTTTT.

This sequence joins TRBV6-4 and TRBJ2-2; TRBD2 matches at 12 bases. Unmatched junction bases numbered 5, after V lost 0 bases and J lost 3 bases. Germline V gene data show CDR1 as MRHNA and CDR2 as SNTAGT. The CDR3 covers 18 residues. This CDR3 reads CASSDSPLAGGDTGELFF. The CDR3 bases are TGTGCCAGCAGTGACTCACCTCTAGCGGGAGGGGACACCGGGGAGCTGTTTTTT.